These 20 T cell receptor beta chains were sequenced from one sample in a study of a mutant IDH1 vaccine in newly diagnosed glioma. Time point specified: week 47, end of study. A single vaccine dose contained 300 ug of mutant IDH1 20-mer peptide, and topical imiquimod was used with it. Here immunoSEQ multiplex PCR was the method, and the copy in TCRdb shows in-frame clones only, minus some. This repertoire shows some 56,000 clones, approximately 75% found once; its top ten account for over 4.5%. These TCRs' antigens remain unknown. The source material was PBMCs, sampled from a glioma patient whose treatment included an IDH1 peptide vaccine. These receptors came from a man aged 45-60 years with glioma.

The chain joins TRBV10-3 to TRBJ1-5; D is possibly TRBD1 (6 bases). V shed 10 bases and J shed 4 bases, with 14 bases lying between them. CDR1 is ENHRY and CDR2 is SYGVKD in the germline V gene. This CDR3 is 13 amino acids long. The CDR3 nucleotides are TGTGCCACCGACCCTCAGGGGAATCAGCCCCAGCATTTT. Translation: CATDPQGNQPQHF.

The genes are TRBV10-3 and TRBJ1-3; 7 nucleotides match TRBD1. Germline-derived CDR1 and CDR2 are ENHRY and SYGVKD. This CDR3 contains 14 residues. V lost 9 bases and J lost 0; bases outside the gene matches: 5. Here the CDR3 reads CAIGTASSGNTIYF. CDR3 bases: TGTGCCATAGGGACAGCGAGCTCTGGAAACACCATATATTTT.

CDR3 sequence (DNA): TGTGCCAGCAGCCGGTGGTTCATGAACACTGAAGCTTTCTTT. As protein: CASSRWFMNTEAFF. The J gene is TRBJ1-1, the V gene TRBV7-9; D is uncertain. The CDR3 spans 14 residues. Germline CDR1 is SEHNR and CDR2 is FQNEAQ (reference sequence). The germline V and J ends were trimmed by 5 bases and 0 bases, with 10 bases remaining between them. Drawing the rest from reference TRBV7-9 and TRBJ1-1, the complete variable domain is DTGVSQNPRHKITKRGQNVTFRCDPISEHNRLYWYRQTLGQGPEFLTYFQNEAQLEKSRLLSDRFSAERPKGSFSTLEIQRTEQGDSAMYLCASSRWFMNTEAFFGQGTRLTVV.

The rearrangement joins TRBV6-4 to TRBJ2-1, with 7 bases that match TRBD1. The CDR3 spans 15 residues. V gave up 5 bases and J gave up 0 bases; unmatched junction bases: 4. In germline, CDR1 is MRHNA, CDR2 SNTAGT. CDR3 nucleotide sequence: TGTGCCAGCAGTAGGACAGGAAGCTCCTACAATGAGCAGTTCTTC. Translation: CASSRTGSSYNEQFF.

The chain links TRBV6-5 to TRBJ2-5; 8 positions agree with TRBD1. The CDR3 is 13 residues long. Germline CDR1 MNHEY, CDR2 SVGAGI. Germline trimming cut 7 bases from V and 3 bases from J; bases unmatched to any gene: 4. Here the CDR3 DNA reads TGTGCCAGCACCCAGACAGGGGAAGAGACCCAGTACTTC. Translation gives CASTQTGEETQYF.

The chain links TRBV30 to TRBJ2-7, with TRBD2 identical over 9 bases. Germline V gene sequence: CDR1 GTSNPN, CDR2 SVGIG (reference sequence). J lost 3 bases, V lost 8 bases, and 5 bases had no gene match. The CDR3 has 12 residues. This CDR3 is CAGRGGLYEQYF. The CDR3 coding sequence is TGTGCCGGGCGGGGGGGCCTCTACGAGCAGTACTTC.

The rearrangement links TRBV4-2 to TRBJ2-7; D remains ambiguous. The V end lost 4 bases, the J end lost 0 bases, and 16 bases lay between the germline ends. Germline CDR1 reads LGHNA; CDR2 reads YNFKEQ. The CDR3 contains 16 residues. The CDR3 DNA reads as TGTGCCAGCAGCCTCGACGGGTCCAGGACCTCCTACGAGCAGTACTTC. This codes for CASSLDGSRTSYEQYF.

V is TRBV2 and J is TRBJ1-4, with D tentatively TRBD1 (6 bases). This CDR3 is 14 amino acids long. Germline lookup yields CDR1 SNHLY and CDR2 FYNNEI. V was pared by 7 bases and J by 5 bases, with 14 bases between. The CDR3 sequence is CASTKRDINEKLFF. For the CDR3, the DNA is TGTGCCAGCACTAAGCGGGACATAAATGAAAAACTGTTTTTT.

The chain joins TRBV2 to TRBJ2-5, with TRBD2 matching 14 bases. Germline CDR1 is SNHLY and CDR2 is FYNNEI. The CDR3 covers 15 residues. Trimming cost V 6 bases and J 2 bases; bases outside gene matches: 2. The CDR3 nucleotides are TGTGCCAGCAGGGGGACTAGCGGGAGTCAAGAGACCCAGTACTTC. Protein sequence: CASRGTSGSQETQYF.

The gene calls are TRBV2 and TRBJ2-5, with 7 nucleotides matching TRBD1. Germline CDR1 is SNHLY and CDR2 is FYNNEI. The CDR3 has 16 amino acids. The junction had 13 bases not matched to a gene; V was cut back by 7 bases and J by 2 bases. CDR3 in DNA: TGTGCCAGCACCGGAGGTGAGGGGGCCTGGCAAGAGACCCAGTACTTC. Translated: CASTGGEGAWQETQYF.

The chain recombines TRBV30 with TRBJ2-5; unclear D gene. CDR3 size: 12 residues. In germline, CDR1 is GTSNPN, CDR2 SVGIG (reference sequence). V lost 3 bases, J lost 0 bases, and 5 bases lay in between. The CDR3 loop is CAWSGYQETQYF. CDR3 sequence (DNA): TGTGCCTGGAGCGGGTACCAAGAGACCCAGTACTTC.

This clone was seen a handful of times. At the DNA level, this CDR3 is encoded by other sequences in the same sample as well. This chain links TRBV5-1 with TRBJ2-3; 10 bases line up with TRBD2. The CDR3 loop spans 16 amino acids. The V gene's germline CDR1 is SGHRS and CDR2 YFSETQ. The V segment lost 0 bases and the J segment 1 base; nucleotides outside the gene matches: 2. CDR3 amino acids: CASSLGGTSGTDTQYF. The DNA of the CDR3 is TGCGCCAGCAGCTTGGGGGGGACTAGCGGCACAGATACGCAGTATTTT. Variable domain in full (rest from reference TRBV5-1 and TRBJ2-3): KAGVTQTPRYLIKTRGQQVTLSCSPISGHRSVSWYQQTPGQGLQFLFEYFSETQRNKGNFPGRFSGRQFSNSRSEMNVSTLELGDSALYLCASSLGGTSGTDTQYFGPGTRLTVL.

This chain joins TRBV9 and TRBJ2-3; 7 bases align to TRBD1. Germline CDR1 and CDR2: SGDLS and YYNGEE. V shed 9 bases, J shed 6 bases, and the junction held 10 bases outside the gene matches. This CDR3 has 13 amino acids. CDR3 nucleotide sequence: TGTGCCACCGACAGGGTTCTGATTGATACGCAGTATTTT. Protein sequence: CATDRVLIDTQYF.

The CDR3 bases are TGTGCCATCAGTGAGGCGACAGGCGGGCGAGAGACCCAGTACTTC. Translated, it gives CAISEATGGRETQYF. The V gene is TRBV10-3, the J gene TRBJ2-5; the D gene is possibly TRBD1 (6 bases). Per the germline V gene, CDR1 is ENHRY and CDR2 is SYGVKD. The V end was cut by 2 bases, the J end by 4 bases, with 14 bases between. CDR3 length: 15 residues.

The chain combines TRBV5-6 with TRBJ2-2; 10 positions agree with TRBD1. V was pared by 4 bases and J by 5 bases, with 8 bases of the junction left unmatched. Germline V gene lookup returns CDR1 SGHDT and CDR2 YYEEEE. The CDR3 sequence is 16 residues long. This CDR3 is CASSPTGGFVTGELFF. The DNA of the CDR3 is TGTGCCAGCAGCCCGACAGGGGGCTTTGTAACCGGGGAGCTGTTTTTT. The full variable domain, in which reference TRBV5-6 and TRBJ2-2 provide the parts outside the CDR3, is DAGVTQSPTHLIKTRGQQVTLRCSPKSGHDTVSWYQQALGQGPQFIFQYYEEEERQRGNFPDRFSGHQFPNYSSELNVNALLLGDSALYLCASSPTGGFVTGELFFGEGSRLTVL.

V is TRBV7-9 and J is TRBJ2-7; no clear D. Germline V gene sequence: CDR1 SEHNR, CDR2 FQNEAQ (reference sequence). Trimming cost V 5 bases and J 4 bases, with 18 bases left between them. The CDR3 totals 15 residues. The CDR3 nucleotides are TGTGCCAGCAGCGTCACGTGGGAAGACCCTTACGAGCAGTACTTC. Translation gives CASSVTWEDPYEQYF. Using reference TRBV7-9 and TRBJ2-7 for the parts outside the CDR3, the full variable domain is DTGVSQNPRHKITKRGQNVTFRCDPISEHNRLYWYRQTLGQGPEFLTYFQNEAQLEKSRLLSDRFSAERPKGSFSTLEIQRTEQGDSAMYLCASSVTWEDPYEQYFGPGTRLTVT.

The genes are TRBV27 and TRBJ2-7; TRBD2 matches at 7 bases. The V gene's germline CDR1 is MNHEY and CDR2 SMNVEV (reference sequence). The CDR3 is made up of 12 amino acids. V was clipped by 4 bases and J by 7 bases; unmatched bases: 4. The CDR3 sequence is CASSWAGGEQYF. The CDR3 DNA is TGTGCCAGCAGTTGGGCCGGGGGGGAGCAGTACTTC.

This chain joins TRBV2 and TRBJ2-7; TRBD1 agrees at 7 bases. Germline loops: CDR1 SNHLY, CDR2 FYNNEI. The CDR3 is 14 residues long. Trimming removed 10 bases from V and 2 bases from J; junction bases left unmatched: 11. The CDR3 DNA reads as TGTGCCAACGCTAAAGACAGGGACGCCTACGAGCAGTACTTC. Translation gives CANAKDRDAYEQYF.

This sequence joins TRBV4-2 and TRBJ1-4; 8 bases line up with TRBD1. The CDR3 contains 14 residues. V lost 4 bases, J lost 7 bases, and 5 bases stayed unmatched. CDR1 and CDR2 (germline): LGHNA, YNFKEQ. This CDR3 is CASSRTGTTEKLFF. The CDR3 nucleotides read TGTGCCAGCAGCCGGACAGGGACGACTGAAAAACTGTTTTTT.

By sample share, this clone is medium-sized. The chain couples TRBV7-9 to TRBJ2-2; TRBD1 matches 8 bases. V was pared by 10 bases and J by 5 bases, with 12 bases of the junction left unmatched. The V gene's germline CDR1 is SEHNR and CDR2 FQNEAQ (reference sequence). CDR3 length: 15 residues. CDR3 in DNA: TGTGCCACCCCCATGGGGCAGGGGGCTACCGGGGAGCTGTTTTTT. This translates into CATPMGQGATGELFF.